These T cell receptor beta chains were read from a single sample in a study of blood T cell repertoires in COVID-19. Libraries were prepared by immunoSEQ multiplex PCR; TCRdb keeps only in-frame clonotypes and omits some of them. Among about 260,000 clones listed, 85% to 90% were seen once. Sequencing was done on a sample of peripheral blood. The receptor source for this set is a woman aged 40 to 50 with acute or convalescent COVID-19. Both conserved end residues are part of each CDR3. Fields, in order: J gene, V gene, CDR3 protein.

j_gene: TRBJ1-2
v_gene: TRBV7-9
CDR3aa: CASSLAAGPGGYTF

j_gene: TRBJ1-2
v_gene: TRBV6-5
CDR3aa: CASTTVPGYGYTF

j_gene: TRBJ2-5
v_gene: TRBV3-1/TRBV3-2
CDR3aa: CASSPRYSGWRETQYF

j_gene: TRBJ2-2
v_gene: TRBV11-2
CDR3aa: CASSLSGTGNTGELFF

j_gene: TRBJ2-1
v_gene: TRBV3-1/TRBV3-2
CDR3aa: CASSQWAGGDNNEQFF

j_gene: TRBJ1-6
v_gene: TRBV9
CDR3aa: CASSAGGGVNSPLHF

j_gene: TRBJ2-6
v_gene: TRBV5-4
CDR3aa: CASSPKYRELRSGANVLTF

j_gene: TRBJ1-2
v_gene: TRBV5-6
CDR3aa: CASSLVWTGARQHGYTF

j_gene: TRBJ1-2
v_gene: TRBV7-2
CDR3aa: CASSLTRTGHGYTF

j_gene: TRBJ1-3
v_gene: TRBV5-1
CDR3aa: CASSFGGQSGNTIYF

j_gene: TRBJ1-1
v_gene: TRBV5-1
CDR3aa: CASSLTGTEAFF

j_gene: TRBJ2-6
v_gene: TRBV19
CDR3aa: CASSMGLWEAGANVLTF

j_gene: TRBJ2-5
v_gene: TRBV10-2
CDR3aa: CASRRTIQETQYF

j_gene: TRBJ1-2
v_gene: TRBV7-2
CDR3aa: CASSPPQGAYTF

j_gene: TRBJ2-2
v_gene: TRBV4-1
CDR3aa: CASSRIDRDTGELFF

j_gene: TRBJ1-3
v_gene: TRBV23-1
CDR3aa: CASSLPGGKSGNTIYF

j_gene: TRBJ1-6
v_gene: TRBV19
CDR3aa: CASSMEGTVSYNSPLHF

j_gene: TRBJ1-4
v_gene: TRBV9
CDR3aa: CASSVDGGLNEKLFF

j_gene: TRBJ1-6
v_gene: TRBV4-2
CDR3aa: CASSQVEGSTSSYNSPLHF

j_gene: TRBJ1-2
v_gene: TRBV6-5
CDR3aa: CASSYGTGDNYGYTF

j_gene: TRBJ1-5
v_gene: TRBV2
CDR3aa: CASSEHPGRVDQPQHF

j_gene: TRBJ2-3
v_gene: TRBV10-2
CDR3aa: CASSETARSTDTQYF

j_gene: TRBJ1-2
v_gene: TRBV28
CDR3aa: CASSSPGEGNYGYTF

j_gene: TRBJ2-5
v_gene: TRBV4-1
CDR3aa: CASSQGQGAETQYF

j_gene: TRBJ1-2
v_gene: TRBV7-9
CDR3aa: CASSLGQGNYGYTF

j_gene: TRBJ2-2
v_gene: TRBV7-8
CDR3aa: CASSLEYLRGGELFF

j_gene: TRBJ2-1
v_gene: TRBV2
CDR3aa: CASKRTGGGEQFF

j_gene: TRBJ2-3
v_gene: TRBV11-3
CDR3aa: CASSLGAGGGTDTQYF

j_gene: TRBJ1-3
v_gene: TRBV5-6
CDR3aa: CASFFTVHLKGGRDTIYF

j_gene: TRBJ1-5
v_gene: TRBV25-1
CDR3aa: CAGSPHRESNQPQHF

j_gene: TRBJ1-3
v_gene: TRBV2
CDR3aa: CASSEGSSGNTIYF

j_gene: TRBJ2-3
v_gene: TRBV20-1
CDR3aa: CSASSGGQGTDTQYF

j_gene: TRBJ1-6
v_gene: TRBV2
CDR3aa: CASSGGTLDNSPLHF

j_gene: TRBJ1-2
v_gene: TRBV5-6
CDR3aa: CASSWGTGGDYGYTF

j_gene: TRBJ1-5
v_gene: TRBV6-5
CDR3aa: CATRRSRYDQPQHF

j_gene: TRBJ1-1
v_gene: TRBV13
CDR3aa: CASSLRGQLRTEAFF

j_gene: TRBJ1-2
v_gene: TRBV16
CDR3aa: CASSQRLQDRAPLTF

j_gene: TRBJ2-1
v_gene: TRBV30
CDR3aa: CAWSDSNEQFF

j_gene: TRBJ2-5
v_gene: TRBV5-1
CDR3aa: CASSLEGTGGRETQYF

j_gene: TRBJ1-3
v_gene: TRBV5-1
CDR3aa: CASSLYRARSGNTIYF

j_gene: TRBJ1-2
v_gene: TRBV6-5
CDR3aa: CASSRDRSNYGYTF

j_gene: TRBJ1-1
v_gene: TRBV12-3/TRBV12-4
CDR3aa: CASSLLVRSEAFF

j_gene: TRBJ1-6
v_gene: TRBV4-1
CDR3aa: CASSSGQGRYNSPLHF

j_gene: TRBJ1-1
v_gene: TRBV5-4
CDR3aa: CASSLEMNMNTEAFF

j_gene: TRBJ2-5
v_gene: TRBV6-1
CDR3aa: CASSEQGTSWQTQYF

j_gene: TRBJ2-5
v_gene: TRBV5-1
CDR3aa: CATAGGGRGETQYF

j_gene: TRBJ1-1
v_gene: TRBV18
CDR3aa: CASSPKSRENTEAFF

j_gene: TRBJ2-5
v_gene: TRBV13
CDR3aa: CASSRRGAGETQYF

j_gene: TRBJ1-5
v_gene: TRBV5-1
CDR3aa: CASSLLGEGQPQHF

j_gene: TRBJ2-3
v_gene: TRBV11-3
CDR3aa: CASSLNGGTQYF

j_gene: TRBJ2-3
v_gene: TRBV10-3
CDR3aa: CAITGGRDTDTQYF

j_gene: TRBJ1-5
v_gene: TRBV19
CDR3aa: CASSIAGVQPQHF

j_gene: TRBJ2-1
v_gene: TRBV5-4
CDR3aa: CASRSSGGASYNEQFF

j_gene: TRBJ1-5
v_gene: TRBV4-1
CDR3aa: CASSQDRVLRTGMDISNQPQHF